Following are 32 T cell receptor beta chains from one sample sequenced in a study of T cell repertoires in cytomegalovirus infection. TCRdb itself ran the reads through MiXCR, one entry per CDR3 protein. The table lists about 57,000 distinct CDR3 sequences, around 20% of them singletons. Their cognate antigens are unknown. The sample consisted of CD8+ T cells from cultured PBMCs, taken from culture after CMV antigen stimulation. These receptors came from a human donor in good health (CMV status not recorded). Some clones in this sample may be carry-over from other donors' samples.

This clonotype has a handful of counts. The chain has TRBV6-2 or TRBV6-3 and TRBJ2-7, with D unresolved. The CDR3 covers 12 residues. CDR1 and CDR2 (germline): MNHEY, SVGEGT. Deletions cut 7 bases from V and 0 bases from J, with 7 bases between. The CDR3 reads CASTDGSYEQYF. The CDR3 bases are TGTGCCAGCACTGATGGCTCCTACGAGCAGTACTTC.

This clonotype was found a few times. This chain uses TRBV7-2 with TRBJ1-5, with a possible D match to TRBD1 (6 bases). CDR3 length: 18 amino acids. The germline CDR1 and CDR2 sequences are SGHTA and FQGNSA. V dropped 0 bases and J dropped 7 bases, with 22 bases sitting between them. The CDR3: CASSLALSAGGADQPQHF. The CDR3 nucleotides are TGTGCCAGCAGCTTAGCGCTCTCGGCGGGGGGCGCGGACCAGCCCCAGCATTTT.

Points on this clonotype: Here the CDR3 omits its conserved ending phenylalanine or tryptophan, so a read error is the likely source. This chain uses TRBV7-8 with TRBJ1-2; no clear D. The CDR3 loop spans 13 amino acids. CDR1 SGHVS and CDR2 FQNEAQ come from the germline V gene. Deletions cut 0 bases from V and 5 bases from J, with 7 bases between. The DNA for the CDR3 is TGTGCCAGCAGCTTAGCTCTGGCGTATGGCTACACCCTC. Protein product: CASSLALAYGYTL.

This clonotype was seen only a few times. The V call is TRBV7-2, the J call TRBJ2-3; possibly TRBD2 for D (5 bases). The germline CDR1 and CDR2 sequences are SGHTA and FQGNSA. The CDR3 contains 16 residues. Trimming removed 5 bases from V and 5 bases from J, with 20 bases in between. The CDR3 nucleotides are TGTGCCAGCAGCCTGAAACTAGTCACGGCAGAAGATACGCAGTATTTT. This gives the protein CASSLKLVTAEDTQYF.

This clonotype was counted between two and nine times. The CDR3 DNA reads as TGTGCCAGTACCCCCGGACTAGGGCCGGGGGAGCAGTACTTC. Protein: CASTPGLGPGEQYF. The V and J genes are TRBV19 and TRBJ2-7, with TRBD2 matching over 7 bases. This CDR3 has 14 residues. Trimming at V came to 7 bases and at J to 7 bases, leaving 13 bases not matched to a gene. Germline V gene sequence: CDR1 LNHDA, CDR2 SQIVND (reference sequence). Full variable domain (rest looked up from reference TRBV19 and TRBJ2-7): DGGITQSPKYLFRKEGQNVTLSCEQNLNHDAMYWYRQDPGQGLRLIYYSQIVNDFQKGDIAEGYSVSREKKESFPLTVTSAQKNPTAFYLCASTPGLGPGEQYFGPGTRLTVT.

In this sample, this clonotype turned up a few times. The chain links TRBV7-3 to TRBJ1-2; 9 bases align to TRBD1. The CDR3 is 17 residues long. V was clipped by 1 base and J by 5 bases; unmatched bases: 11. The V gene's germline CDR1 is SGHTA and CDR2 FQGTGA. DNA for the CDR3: TGTGCCAGCAGCTTAAAGAACAGGGGGCTGGCTTTATATGGCTACACCTTC. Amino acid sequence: CASSLKNRGLALYGYTF.

The CDR3 sequence: CSATARDHNEQFF. The CDR3 region has the DNA TGCAGTGCTACCGCCCGGGACCACAATGAGCAGTTCTTC. The chain links TRBV20-1 to TRBJ2-1; D possibly uses TRBD1 or TRBD2 (5 bases each). Trimming pared 4 bases from V and 5 bases from J, leaving 12 bases between. The CDR3 runs 13 residues. Germline V gene data show CDR1 as DFQATT and CDR2 as SNEGSKA (reference sequence).

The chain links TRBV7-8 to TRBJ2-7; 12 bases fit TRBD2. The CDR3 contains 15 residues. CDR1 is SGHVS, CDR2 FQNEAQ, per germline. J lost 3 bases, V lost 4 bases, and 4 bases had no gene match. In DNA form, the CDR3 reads TGTGCCAGCAGCTACCGGACTAGCGGGGTCTACGAGCAGTACTTC. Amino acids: CASSYRTSGVYEQYF.

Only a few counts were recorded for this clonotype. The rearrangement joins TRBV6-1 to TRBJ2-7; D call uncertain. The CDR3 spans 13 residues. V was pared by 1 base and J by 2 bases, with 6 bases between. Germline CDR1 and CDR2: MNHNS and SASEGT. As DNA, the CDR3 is TGTGCCAGCAGTGAAGGGCCGACCTACGAGCAGTACTTC. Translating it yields CASSEGPTYEQYF.

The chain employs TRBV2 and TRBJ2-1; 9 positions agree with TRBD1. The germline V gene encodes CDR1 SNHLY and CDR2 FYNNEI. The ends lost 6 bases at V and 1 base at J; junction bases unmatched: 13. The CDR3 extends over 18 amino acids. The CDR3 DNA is TGTGCCAGCAGCGAGGACCCACAGGGGGCAGGATCCTACAATGAGCAGTTCTTC. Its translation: CASSEDPQGAGSYNEQFF.

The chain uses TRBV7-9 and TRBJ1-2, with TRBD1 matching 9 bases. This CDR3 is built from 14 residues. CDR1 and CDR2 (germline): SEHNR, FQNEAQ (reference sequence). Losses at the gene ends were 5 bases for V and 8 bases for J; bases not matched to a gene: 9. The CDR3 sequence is CASSLGQGVIGYTF. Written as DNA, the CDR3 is TGTGCCAGCAGCCTGGGACAGGGTGTTATCGGCTACACCTTC.

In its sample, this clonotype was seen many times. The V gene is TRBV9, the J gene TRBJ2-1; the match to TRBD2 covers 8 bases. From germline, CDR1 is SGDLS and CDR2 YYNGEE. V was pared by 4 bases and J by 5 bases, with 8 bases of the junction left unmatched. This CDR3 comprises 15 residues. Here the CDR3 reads CASSLRGGIHNEQFF. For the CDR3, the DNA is TGTGCCAGCAGCCTCCGGGGGGGCATTCACAATGAGCAGTTCTTC.

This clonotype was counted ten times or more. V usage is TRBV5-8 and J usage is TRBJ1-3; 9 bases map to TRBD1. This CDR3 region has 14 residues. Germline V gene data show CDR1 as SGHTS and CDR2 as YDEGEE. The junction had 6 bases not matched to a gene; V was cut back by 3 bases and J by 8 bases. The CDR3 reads CASSSQQGADTIYF. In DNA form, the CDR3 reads TGTGCCAGCAGCTCCCAACAGGGGGCGGACACCATATATTTT. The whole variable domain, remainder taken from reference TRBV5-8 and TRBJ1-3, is EAGVTQSPTHLIKTRGQQATLRCSPISGHTSVYWYQQALGLGLQFLLWYDEGEERNRGNFPPRFSGRQFPNYSSELNVNALELEDSALYLCASSSQQGADTIYFGEGSWLTVV.

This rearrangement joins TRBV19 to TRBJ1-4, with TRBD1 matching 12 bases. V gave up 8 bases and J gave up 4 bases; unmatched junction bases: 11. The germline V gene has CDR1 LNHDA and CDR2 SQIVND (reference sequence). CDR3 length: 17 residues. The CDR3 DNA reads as TGTGCCAGTGCACCGGGACAGGGGGCGCGGAATAATGAAAAACTGTTTTTT. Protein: CASAPGQGARNNEKLFF. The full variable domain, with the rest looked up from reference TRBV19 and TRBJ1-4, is DGGITQSPKYLFRKEGQNVTLSCEQNLNHDAMYWYRQDPGQGLRLIYYSQIVNDFQKGDIAEGYSVSREKKESFPLTVTSAQKNPTAFYLCASAPGQGARNNEKLFFGSGTQLSVL.

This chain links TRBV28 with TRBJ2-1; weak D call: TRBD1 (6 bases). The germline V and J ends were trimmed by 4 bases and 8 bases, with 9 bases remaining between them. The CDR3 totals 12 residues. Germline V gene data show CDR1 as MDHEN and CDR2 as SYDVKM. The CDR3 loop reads CASSSQGYEQFF. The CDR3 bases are TGTGCCAGCAGTTCACAGGGTTATGAGCAGTTCTTC.

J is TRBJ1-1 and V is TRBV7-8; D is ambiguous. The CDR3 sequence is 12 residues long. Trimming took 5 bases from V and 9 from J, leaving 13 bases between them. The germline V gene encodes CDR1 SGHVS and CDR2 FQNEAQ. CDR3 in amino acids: CASSRLQFKAFF. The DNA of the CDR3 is TGTGCCAGCAGCCGATTGCAATTTAAAGCTTTCTTT.

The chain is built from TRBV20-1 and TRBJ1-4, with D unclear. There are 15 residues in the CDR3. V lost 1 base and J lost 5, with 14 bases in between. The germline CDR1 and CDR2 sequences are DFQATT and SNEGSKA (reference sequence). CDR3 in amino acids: CSARARTTRNEKLFF. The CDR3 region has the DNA TGCAGTGCTAGAGCCCGTACTACTAGAAATGAAAAACTGTTTTTT.

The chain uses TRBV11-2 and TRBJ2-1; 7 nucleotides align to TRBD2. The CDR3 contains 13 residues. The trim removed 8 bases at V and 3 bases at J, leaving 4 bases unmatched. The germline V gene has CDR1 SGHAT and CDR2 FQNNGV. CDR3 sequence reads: CASRGEHYNEQFF. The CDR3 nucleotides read TGTGCCAGCCGGGGGGAGCACTACAATGAGCAGTTCTTC.

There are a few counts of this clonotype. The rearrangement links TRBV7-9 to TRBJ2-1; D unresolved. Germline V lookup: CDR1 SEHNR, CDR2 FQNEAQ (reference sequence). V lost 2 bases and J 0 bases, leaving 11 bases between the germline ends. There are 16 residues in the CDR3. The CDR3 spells CASSLSTVSSYNEQFF. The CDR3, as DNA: TGTGCCAGCAGCTTATCTACGGTAAGCTCCTACAATGAGCAGTTCTTC.

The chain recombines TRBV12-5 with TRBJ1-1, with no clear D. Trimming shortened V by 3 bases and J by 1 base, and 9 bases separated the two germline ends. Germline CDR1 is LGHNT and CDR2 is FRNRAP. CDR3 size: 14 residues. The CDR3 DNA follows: TGTGCTAGTGGTTTACAGTCATCGAACACTGAAGCTTTCTTT. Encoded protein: CASGLQSSNTEAFF.

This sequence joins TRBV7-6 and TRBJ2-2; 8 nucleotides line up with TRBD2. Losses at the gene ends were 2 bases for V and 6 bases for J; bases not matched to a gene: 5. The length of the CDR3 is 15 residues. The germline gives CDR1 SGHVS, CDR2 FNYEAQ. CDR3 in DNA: TGTGCCAGCAGCTTATCGGGGGGGCGGTCCGGGGAGCTGTTTTTT. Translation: CASSLSGGRSGELFF.

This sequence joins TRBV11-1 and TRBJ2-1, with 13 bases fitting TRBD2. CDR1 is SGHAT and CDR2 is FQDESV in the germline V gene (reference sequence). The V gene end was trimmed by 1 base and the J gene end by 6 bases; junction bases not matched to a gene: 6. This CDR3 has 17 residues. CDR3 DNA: TGTGCCAGCAGCTTAGATACTAGCGGGGGGGCAGCCAATGAGCAGTTCTTC. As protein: CASSLDTSGGAANEQFF.

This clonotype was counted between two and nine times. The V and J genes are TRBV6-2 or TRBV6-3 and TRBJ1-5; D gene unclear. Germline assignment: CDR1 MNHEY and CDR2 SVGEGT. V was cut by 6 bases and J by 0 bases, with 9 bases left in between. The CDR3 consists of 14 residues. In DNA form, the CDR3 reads TGTGCCAGCAGCTACACCAATAGCAATCAGCCCCAGCATTTT. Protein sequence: CASSYTNSNQPQHF.

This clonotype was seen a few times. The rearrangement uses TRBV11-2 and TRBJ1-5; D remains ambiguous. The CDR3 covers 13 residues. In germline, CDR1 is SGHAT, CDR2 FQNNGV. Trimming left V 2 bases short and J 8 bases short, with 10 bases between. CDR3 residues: CASSLWATEPQHF. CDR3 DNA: TGTGCCAGCAGCTTATGGGCTACAGAGCCCCAGCATTTT.

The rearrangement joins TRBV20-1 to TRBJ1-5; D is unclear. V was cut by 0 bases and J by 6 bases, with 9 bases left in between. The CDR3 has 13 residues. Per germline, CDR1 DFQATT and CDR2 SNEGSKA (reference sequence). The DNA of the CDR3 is TGCAGTGCTAGAGATCCGAGGTTTCAGCCCCAGCATTTT. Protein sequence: CSARDPRFQPQHF.

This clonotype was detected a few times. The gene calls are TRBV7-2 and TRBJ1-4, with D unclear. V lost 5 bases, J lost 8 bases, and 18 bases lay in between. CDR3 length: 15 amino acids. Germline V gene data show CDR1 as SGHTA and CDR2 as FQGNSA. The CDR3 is CASSGRTGLEEKLFF. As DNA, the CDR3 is TGTGCCAGCAGCGGGAGAACTGGACTAGAGGAAAAACTGTTTTTT.

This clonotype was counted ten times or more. The CDR3 is CASSETSGGADTQYF. CDR3 DNA sequence: TGTGCCAGCAGTGAGACTAGCGGGGGGGCGGATACGCAGTATTTT. The genes are TRBV6-1 and TRBJ2-3; 14 positions agree with TRBD2. CDR1 and CDR2 from the germline V gene are MNHNS and SASEGT. V lost 3 bases and J lost 6; bases outside the gene matches: 2. This CDR3 has 15 residues.

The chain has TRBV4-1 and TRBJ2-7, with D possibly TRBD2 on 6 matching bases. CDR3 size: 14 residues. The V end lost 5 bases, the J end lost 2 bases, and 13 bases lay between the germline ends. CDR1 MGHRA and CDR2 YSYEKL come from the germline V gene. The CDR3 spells CASSSTEGTYEQYF. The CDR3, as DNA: TGCGCCAGCAGCTCAACGGAGGGAACCTACGAGCAGTACTTC.

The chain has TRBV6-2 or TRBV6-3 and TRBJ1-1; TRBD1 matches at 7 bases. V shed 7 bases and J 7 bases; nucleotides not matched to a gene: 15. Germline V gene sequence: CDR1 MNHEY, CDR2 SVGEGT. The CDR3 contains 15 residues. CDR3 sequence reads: CASTFRTGLVDEAFF. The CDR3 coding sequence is TGTGCCAGCACCTTCCGGACAGGCTTGGTAGATGAAGCTTTCTTT.

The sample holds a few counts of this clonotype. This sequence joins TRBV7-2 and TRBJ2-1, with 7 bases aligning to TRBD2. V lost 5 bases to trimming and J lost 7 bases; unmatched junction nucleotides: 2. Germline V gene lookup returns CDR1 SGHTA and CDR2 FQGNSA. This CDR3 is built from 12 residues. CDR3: CASSRTSNEQFF. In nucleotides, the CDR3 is TGTGCCAGCAGCCGGACTAGTAATGAGCAGTTCTTC.

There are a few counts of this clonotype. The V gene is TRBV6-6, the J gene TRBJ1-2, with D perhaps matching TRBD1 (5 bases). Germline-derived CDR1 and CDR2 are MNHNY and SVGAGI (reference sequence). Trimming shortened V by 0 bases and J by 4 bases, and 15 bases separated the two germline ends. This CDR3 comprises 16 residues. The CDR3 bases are TGTGCCAGCAGTTACTCGTCTGGGACGGATCCCTATGGCTACACCTTC. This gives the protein CASSYSSGTDPYGYTF.

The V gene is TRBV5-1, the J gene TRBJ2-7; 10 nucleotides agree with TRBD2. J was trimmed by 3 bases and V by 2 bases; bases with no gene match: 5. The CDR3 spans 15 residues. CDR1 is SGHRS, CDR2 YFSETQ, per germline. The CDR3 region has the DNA TGCGCCAGCAGCTTAGTGGGGACTAGCGTCTACGAGCAGTACTTC. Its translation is CASSLVGTSVYEQYF.